The clone carrying this T cell receptor (beta chain) was recorded at least ten times. Its antigen is not known. TCR beta CDR3 regions were amplified from RNA. With the HTBI primer set, the TCR CDR3 went through a first round of RT-PCR. TCRdb ran MiXCR on the multiplex PCR reads and lists one entry per CDR3 protein. The sample holds over 450,000 distinct CDR3 sequences, approximately 15% seen once. This sample stems from a study of T cells in Graves' hyperthyroidism and ophthalmopathy. Whole-study results and caveats: Ophthalmopathy, as predicted by the model, came a median approximately 5.9 months after the prediction. Ophthalmopathy was told apart from stable hyperthyroidism by a 13 V-J model.

The hyperthyroidism was newly diagnosed and had lasted under 2 months; the patients were aged 18 to 65. Per germline, CDR1 LNHDA and CDR2 SQIVND (reference sequence). After removal of 0 bases from V and 0 bases from J, the junction contained 5 bases not matched to a gene. The CDR3 is made up of 18 amino acids. V gene TRBV19 combines with J gene TRBJ2-4, with TRBD2 identical over 10 bases. The TCR sequence derives from a woman aged 18-29 years with Graves' hyperthyroidism. What was sequenced was blood. CDR3 sequence (DNA): TGTGCCAGTAGTATAGACCGGACTAGCGGAATAGCCAAAAACATTCAGTACTTC. Its protein is CASSIDRTSGIAKNIQYF.